These 25 T cell receptor beta chains were all obtained from the same sample, sequenced in a study of blood T cell repertoires in COVID-19. Sequenced by immunoSEQ multiplex PCR; TCRdb stores in-frame clones only, minus some. The data contain roughly 150,000 clones, approximately 88% of them singletons. Sequencing was done on a sample of peripheral blood. These receptors came from a human donor in a cohort sampled during active COVID-19.

This clone was seen a handful of times. The chain carries TRBV18 and TRBJ1-1; a weak D match, TRBD1 (5 bases). CDR3 length equals 15 residues. The V and J ends lost 1 base and 3 bases respectively, with 12 bases between them. Germline V gives CDR1 KGHSH, CDR2 LQKENI. The CDR3 bases are TGTGCCAGCTCACCACAGGGGTCTGGGGACACTGAAGCTTTCTTT. As protein: CASSPQGSGDTEAFF.

This clone has a handful of counts. This rearrangement joins TRBV19 to TRBJ2-1; TRBD2 agrees at 14 bases. Per the germline V gene, CDR1 is LNHDA and CDR2 is SQIVND (reference sequence). With 4 bases clipped from V and 8 bases from J, the junction kept 4 bases outside the gene matches. The CDR3 has 15 amino acids. CDR3 loop: CASSRRLAGGDEQFF. The DNA of the CDR3 is TGTGCCAGTAGTAGGAGACTAGCGGGGGGGGATGAGCAGTTCTTC.

The chain has TRBV30 and TRBJ2-5; the D gene is possibly TRBD2 (5 bases). There are 13 residues in the CDR3. Trimming took off 3 bases at V and 5 bases at J, with 13 bases between the two ends. Germline assignment: CDR1 GTSNPN and CDR2 SVGIG (reference sequence). CDR3 region: CAWRRSGIETQYF. For the CDR3, the DNA is TGTGCCTGGAGAAGAAGCGGTATTGAGACCCAGTACTTC. Together with reference TRBV30 and TRBJ2-5, the CDR3 gives the full variable domain: SQTIHQWPATLVQPVGSPLSLECTVEGTSNPNLYWYRQAAGRGLQLLFYSVGIGQISSEVPQNLSASRPQDRQFILSSKKLLLSDSGFYLCAWRRSGIETQYFGPGTRLLVL.

The genes are TRBV7-2 and TRBJ2-3; possible D gene TRBD1, 6 bases. Germline CDR1 reads SGHTA; CDR2 reads FQGNSA. CDR3 size: 15 residues. Trimming took 1 base from V and 2 from J, leaving 10 bases between them. The CDR3 region is CASSLGGTITDTQYF. CDR3 sequence (DNA): TGTGCCAGCAGCTTAGGGGGGACAATCACAGATACGCAGTATTTT.

V usage is TRBV3-1 (or the pseudogene TRBV3-2) and J usage is TRBJ2-7; the D is unclear. With 1 base removed from V and 2 bases from J, the gap between germline ends came to 6 bases. Germline loops: CDR1 LGHDT, CDR2 YNNKEL (reference sequence). CDR3 length equals 13 residues. The CDR3 coding sequence is TGTGCCAGCAGCCAAGCGGAGACCTACGAGCAGTACTTC. Residues: CASSQAETYEQYF.

V gene TRBV7-9 combines with J gene TRBJ2-1; TRBD2 matches at 9 bases. The germline V gene has CDR1 SEHNR and CDR2 FQNEAQ (reference sequence). V shed 6 bases, J shed 0 bases, and the junction held 3 bases outside the gene matches. The CDR3 is made up of 15 amino acids. The CDR3 DNA reads as TGTGCCAGCAGTGATAGCGGGAGCTCCTACAATGAGCAGTTCTTC. Protein product: CASSDSGSSYNEQFF.

This chain joins TRBV6-5 and TRBJ1-4, with unresolved D. CDR1 MNHEY and CDR2 SVGAGI come from the germline V gene. CDR3 length equals 13 residues. V was trimmed by 8 bases and J by 4 bases, leaving 11 bases between them. In DNA form, the CDR3 reads TGTGCCAGCGGGCGGGGAATTAATGAAAAACTGTTTTTT. This sequence encodes CASGRGINEKLFF.

This clone was detected only once. The rearrangement links TRBV6-5 to TRBJ2-7; a possible D gene is TRBD1 (6 bases). V was trimmed by 8 bases and J by 0 bases, leaving 14 bases between them. Per germline, CDR1 MNHEY and CDR2 SVGAGI. The CDR3 contains 14 residues. For the CDR3, the DNA is TGTGCCAGCCGCTACCGGGACATCTCCTACGAGCAGTACTTC. It is translated as CASRYRDISYEQYF.

The chain carries TRBV7-2 and TRBJ2-7; TRBD2 aligns across 10 bases. The trim removed 2 bases at V and 3 bases at J, leaving 4 bases unmatched. The V gene's germline CDR1 is SGHTA and CDR2 FQGNSA. The CDR3 covers 15 residues. The CDR3 loop reads CASSLSGGGNYEQYF. The DNA of the CDR3 is TGTGCCAGCAGCTTAAGCGGGGGGGGAAACTACGAGCAGTACTTC.

A single count supports this clone. This chain uses TRBV3-1 (or the pseudogene TRBV3-2) with TRBJ2-3; D not resolved. Germline loops: CDR1 LGHDT, CDR2 YNNKEL (reference sequence). Trimming stripped 5 bases from V and 1 base from J, with 13 bases between. The CDR3 has 15 residues. CDR3 sequence (DNA): TGTGCCAGCAGCGGTAGAAAACCCCGCACAGATACGCAGTATTTT. Amino acid sequence: CASSGRKPRTDTQYF.

The chain joins TRBV4-2 to TRBJ1-3, with D hard to call. The CDR3 is 16 amino acids. The V end lost 1 base, the J end lost 0 bases, and 10 bases lay between the germline ends. CDR1 is LGHNA and CDR2 is YNFKEQ in the germline V gene. The CDR3 spells CASSQGLGSSGNTIYF. The CDR3 DNA reads as TGTGCCAGCAGCCAAGGGCTAGGGAGCTCTGGAAACACCATATATTTT.

The chain has TRBV7-2 and TRBJ1-1; a weak D match, TRBD1 (5 bases). CDR1 is SGHTA and CDR2 is FQGNSA in the germline V gene. The ends were cut back, 1 base at V and 1 base at J, with 10 bases in the middle. The CDR3 contains 15 residues. The CDR3: CASSLGPGQNTEAFF. In DNA form, the CDR3 reads TGTGCCAGCAGCTTAGGCCCCGGACAGAACACTGAAGCTTTCTTT.

The chain links TRBV9 to TRBJ1-1, with TRBD1 matching over 7 bases. V shed 3 bases and J 3 bases; nucleotides not matched to a gene: 8. This CDR3 is built from 15 residues. Germline V lookup: CDR1 SGDLS, CDR2 YYNGEE. The CDR3 DNA reads as TGTGCCAGCAGCGCTGGAAGGGGGCTCGACACTGAAGCTTTCTTT. Residues: CASSAGRGLDTEAFF.

V usage is TRBV15 and J usage is TRBJ1-3; D is unclear. The CDR3 has 14 residues. Trimming took 3 bases from V and 0 from J, leaving 6 bases between them. Germline lookup yields CDR1 LNHNV and CDR2 YYDKDF (reference sequence). The CDR3 DNA is TGTGCCACCAGCAGGGGAGTCTCTGGAAACACCATATATTTT. Its protein product is CATSRGVSGNTIYF.

V is TRBV7-2 and J is TRBJ2-1; possibly TRBD2 for D (7 bases). CDR1 is SGHTA, CDR2 FQGNSA, per germline. Trimming stripped 8 bases from V and 0 bases from J, with 11 bases between. This CDR3 is built from 14 residues. As DNA, the CDR3 is TGTGCCAGCCTCGGGGGGCCCTCCTACAATGAGCAGTTCTTC. Translating gives CASLGGPSYNEQFF.

The gene calls are TRBV11-2 and TRBJ1-5; 9 bases fit TRBD1. V shed 4 bases, J shed 0 bases, and the junction held 13 bases outside the gene matches. The CDR3 consists of 19 residues. Germline V CDR1 and CDR2: SGHAT, FQNNGV. In nucleotides, the CDR3 is TGTGCCAGCAGCTCCCTTGGGGGACAGGGCTATAATAGCAATCAGCCCCAGCATTTT. Protein sequence: CASSSLGGQGYNSNQPQHF.

V usage is TRBV9 and J usage is TRBJ2-3; TRBD2 might be the D (5 bases). V lost 0 bases to trimming and J lost 0 bases, with 8 bases between them. This CDR3 is built from 15 residues. From germline, CDR1 is SGDLS and CDR2 YYNGEE. The CDR3 DNA is TGTGCCAGCAGCGTAGTGGGCGGGAGCACAGATACGCAGTATTTT. Its protein product is CASSVVGGSTDTQYF. Together with reference TRBV9 and TRBJ2-3, the CDR3 gives the full variable domain: DSGVTQTPKHLITATGQRVTLRCSPRSGDLSVYWYQQSLDQGLQFLIQYYNGEERAKGNILERFSAQQFPDLHSELNLSSLELGDSALYFCASSVVGGSTDTQYFGPGTRLTVL.

Regarding this clone: Other DNA sequences of this sample code for an identical CDR3. In nucleotides, the CDR3 is TGTGCCACCAGCAGAGGCGGGGGTTATCAGCCCCAGCATTTT. It encodes CATSRGGGYQPQHF. The V gene is TRBV15, the J gene TRBJ1-5, with D tentatively TRBD1 (5 bases). There are 14 residues in the CDR3. Per the germline V gene, CDR1 is LNHNV and CDR2 is YYDKDF (reference sequence). The germline V and J ends were trimmed by 1 base and 5 bases, with 9 bases remaining between them.

The chain employs TRBV18 and TRBJ2-4; a possible D gene is TRBD1 (7 bases). V lost 8 bases and J 3 bases, leaving 17 bases between the germline ends. CDR3 length equals 15 residues. Looked up from germline, CDR1 is KGHSH and CDR2 is LQKENI. DNA of the CDR3: TGTGCCAGCCACGCCGCAGGGGGAGGCAAAAACATTCAGTACTTC. Its protein is CASHAAGGGKNIQYF.

CDR3 DNA sequence: TGCGCCAGCAGCTTGGCTCCTAGCGGGGGTTACGAGCAGTACTTC. The encoded protein is CASSLAPSGGYEQYF. The chain employs TRBV5-1 and TRBJ2-7, with 10 bases that match TRBD2. The CDR3 runs 15 residues. V was pared by 0 bases and J by 4 bases, with 4 bases of the junction left unmatched. CDR1 is SGHRS and CDR2 is YFSETQ in the germline V gene.

This chain uses TRBV5-1 with TRBJ2-1, with TRBD1 as a possible D gene (5 bases). V lost 4 bases, J lost 0 bases, and 14 bases lay in between. The CDR3 has 16 residues. Germline lookup yields CDR1 SGHRS and CDR2 YFSETQ. In DNA form, the CDR3 reads TGCGCCAGCAGCCCGACAGTTACCCCCTCCTACAATGAGCAGTTCTTC. It translates to CASSPTVTPSYNEQFF.

The rearrangement joins TRBV20-1 to TRBJ2-1; no clear D gene. Trimming cost V 5 bases and J 8 bases, with 10 bases left between them. CDR3 size: 11 residues. The germline V gene has CDR1 DFQATT and CDR2 SNEGSKA (reference sequence). CDR3 residues: CSAGPAHEQFF. The CDR3 bases are TGCAGTGCTGGGCCAGCCCATGAGCAGTTCTTC.

J is TRBJ2-3 and V is TRBV14, with a possible D match to TRBD1 (5 bases). Germline V lookup: CDR1 SGHDN, CDR2 FVKESK. The CDR3 has 16 residues. Trimming left V 1 base short and J 1 base short, with 12 bases between. The CDR3 region is CASSQGRVKGTDTQYF. DNA of the CDR3: TGTGCCAGCAGCCAAGGCAGGGTCAAAGGCACAGATACGCAGTATTTT.

The V and J genes are TRBV20-1 and TRBJ2-2; 7 bases align to TRBD1. V shed 3 bases, J shed 5 bases, and the junction held 9 bases outside the gene matches. The length of the CDR3 is 15 residues. Germline values: CDR1 DFQATT, CDR2 SNEGSKA (reference sequence). The CDR3 sequence: CSASRQGVWTGELFF. The CDR3 DNA reads TGCAGTGCTAGTCGCCAGGGGGTCTGGACCGGGGAGCTGTTTTTT.

The V call is TRBV5-1, the J call TRBJ1-1; tentative D call: TRBD1 (6 bases). From germline, CDR1 is SGHRS and CDR2 YFSETQ. The CDR3 consists of 13 residues. V was clipped by 4 bases and J by 5 bases, with 12 bases between them. CDR3 loop: CASSATGTTEAFF. CDR3 nucleotide sequence: TGCGCCAGCAGCGCCACAGGGACGACTGAAGCTTTCTTT.